There are a few counts of the clone carrying this T cell receptor (beta chain). Its cognate antigen is unknown. The record originates from a study of cytomegalovirus exposure and HLA in healthy donors. Overall study results and limits: Altogether, 150 to 200 TCR beta chains were recorded as cytomegalovirus-associated. Per a later analysis, 18,000 or so TCR beta sequences showed association with HLA alleles at 0.05 false discovery rate.

The PCR used 60 Vbeta and 13 Jbeta primers. TCRdb's table, derived via immunoSEQ multiplex PCR, lists solely in-frame clones and lacks some. The sample consists of 150,000 to 180,000 clones, roughly four fifths of them appearing once. The V gene lost 5 bases and the J gene lost 7 bases, with 14 bases spanning the gap. Per germline, CDR1 MNHEY and CDR2 SMNVEV (reference sequence). This CDR3 is built from 13 residues. The TCR was taken from a man aged 18-30 years in good health and CMV-seronegative. The sample taken for sequencing was PBMCs. V gene TRBV27 combines with J gene TRBJ1-2; D gene uncertain. DNA for the CDR3: TGTGCCAGCAGTCCCCGACACGGAAGTGGCTACACCTTC. It yields the protein CASSPRHGSGYTF.